This record concerns one T cell receptor (beta chain) sequence. What it binds is not known. The CDR3 covers 16 residues. CDR1 SGHVS and CDR2 FQNEAQ come from the germline V gene. Losses at the gene ends were 2 bases for V and 3 bases for J; bases not matched to a gene: 6. The sample belongs to a study of cytomegalovirus exposure and HLA in healthy donors. Whole-study results and caveats: TCR beta chain V- and J-gene trimming was linked, in a later analysis, to a missense variant in DCLRE1C. Being productive about 90% or about 30% of the time was typical of most TCR beta V segments in an earlier analysis. In a later analysis, most CMV-associated TCR beta chains appeared HLA-restricted.

Primers included in the PCR were 60 Vbeta and 13 Jbeta primers. The protocol was immunoSEQ multiplex PCR, while the TCRdb copy is restricted to in-frame clones and leaves out a portion. Here the sample spans over 150,000 clones, roughly 74% being singletons. The J gene is TRBJ2-1, the V gene TRBV7-8; TRBD2 aligns across 8 bases. This receptor was obtained from a male donor in good health and CMV-seronegative. The sample comprised PBMCs. The CDR3 sequence: CASSLNPAGDYNEQFF. CDR3 nucleotides: TGTGCCAGCAGCTTAAACCCAGCGGGAGACTACAATGAGCAGTTCTTC.